The next 8 T cell receptor beta chains were all read from a single sample in a study of blood T cell repertoires in COVID-19. The protocol was immunoSEQ multiplex PCR, while the TCRdb copy is restricted to in-frame clones and leaves out a portion. The data show about 440,000 clones, roughly 87% seen once. Sequenced material: PBMCs or T cells enriched from blood (not recorded which). Receptors originate from a man between 18 and 29 years old who had recovered from COVID-19.

This chain joins TRBV2 and TRBJ2-7, with TRBD1 as a possible D gene (6 bases). The germline V gene has CDR1 SNHLY and CDR2 FYNNEI. V lost 2 bases and J lost 7, with 9 bases in between. The CDR3 sequence is 12 residues long. The CDR3 DNA follows: TGTGCCAGCAGTGAACAGGGGCAGGAGCAGTACTTC. It yields the protein CASSEQGQEQYF. Together with reference TRBV2 and TRBJ2-7, the CDR3 gives the full variable domain: EPEVTQTPSHQVTQMGQEVILRCVPISNHLYFYWYRQILGQKVEFLVSFYNNEISEKSEIFDDQFSVERPDGSNFTLKIRSTKLEDSAMYFCASSEQGQEQYFGPGTRLTVT.

V and J are TRBV5-5 and TRBJ1-2; 11 bases are shared with TRBD1. The V gene end was trimmed by 6 bases and the J gene end by 6 bases; junction bases not matched to a gene: 10. Germline CDR1 and CDR2: SGHKS and YYEKEE (reference sequence). This CDR3 spans 15 amino acids. Written as DNA, the CDR3 is TGTGCCAGCAACTTACCGGGACAGGGGGTACATGGCTACACCTTC. Its protein is CASNLPGQGVHGYTF. The whole variable domain, remainder taken from reference TRBV5-5 and TRBJ1-2, is DAGVTQSPTHLIKTRGQQVTLRCSPISGHKSVSWYQQVLGQGPQFIFQYYEKEERGRGNFPDRFSARQFPNYSSELNVNALLLGDSALYLCASNLPGQGVHGYTFGSGTRLTVV.

The rearrangement joins TRBV3-1 (or the pseudogene TRBV3-2) to TRBJ1-6; no firm D call. Germline V gene data show CDR1 as LGHDT and CDR2 as YNNKEL (reference sequence). The ends were cut back, 0 bases at V and 8 bases at J, with 17 bases in the middle. There are 17 residues in the CDR3. CDR3 loop: CASSQDTVGLRDSPLHF. Written as DNA, the CDR3 is TGTGCCAGCAGCCAAGATACCGTGGGCCTGCGGGATTCACCCCTCCACTTT.

The rearrangement joins TRBV5-1 to TRBJ2-2; 7 nucleotides match TRBD1. Germline values: CDR1 SGHRS, CDR2 YFSETQ. The length of the CDR3 is 15 residues. Unmatched junction bases numbered 3, after V lost 0 bases and J lost 4 bases. The CDR3 nucleotides are TGCGCCAGCAGCTTGGGACAGGGTAGCACCGGGGAGCTGTTTTTT. Translated, it gives CASSLGQGSTGELFF.

This chain uses TRBV24-1 with TRBJ1-5; weak D call: TRBD1 (6 bases). Trimming took 4 bases from V and 4 from J, leaving 13 bases between them. Germline loops: CDR1 KGHDR, CDR2 SFDVKD. This CDR3 region has 15 residues. This CDR3 is CATSDRRGPNQPQHF. CDR3 DNA sequence: TGTGCCACCAGTGACCGCAGGGGCCCGAATCAGCCCCAGCATTTT.

V and J are TRBV28 and TRBJ1-1; 8 nucleotides match TRBD1. J lost 0 bases, V lost 4 bases, and 7 bases had no gene match. CDR1 is MDHEN and CDR2 is SYDVKM in the germline V gene. The CDR3 runs to 16 residues. Here the CDR3 reads CASSSDRVRVNTEAFF. The CDR3 DNA follows: TGTGCCAGCAGTTCGGACAGGGTAAGGGTGAACACTGAAGCTTTCTTT.

This clone was counted a single time. J is TRBJ2-1 and V is TRBV7-6, with a possible D match to TRBD1 (5 bases). Germline V CDR1 and CDR2: SGHVS, FNYEAQ. CDR3 length: 20 residues. V was pared by 1 base and J by 3 bases, with 25 bases between. Written as DNA, the CDR3 is TGTGCCAGCAGCTTAGGCCCCTATACCCTTACAGGTTTTAGCTACAATGAGCAGTTCTTC. Residues: CASSLGPYTLTGFSYNEQFF.

The J gene is TRBJ2-3, the V gene TRBV19; 7 bases map to TRBD1. Per the germline V gene, CDR1 is LNHDA and CDR2 is SQIVND (reference sequence). The length of the CDR3 is 17 residues. V was clipped by 6 bases and J by 0 bases; unmatched bases: 12. CDR3 sequence: CASRGGWGRASTDTQYF. The CDR3 bases are TGTGCCAGTAGAGGGGGCTGGGGCAGGGCGAGCACAGATACGCAGTATTTT.